This T cell receptor beta chain came from a study of blood T cell repertoires in COVID-19. In the study overall: Material from acute and convalescent COVID-19 was sourced from the United States, Italy and Spain. Sample material is recorded as cDNA or gDNA derived from T cells, B-cell-depleted T cells, or PBMCs.

The CDR3 sequence is 14 residues long. From germline, CDR1 is MNHEY and CDR2 SVGAGI. The J segment lost 3 bases and the V segment lost 4 bases, leaving 5 bases of the junction unmatched. The protocol was immunoSEQ multiplex PCR, while the TCRdb copy is restricted to in-frame clones and leaves out a portion. The sample lists 230,000 or so clones, about 83% occurring once. Sequencing used peripheral blood. The gene calls are TRBV6-5 and TRBJ1-1; 7 bases align to TRBD1. This TCR was sampled from a man aged 35 to 55 with active or convalescent COVID-19. CDR3 sequence: CASSFRQGDTEAFF. Here the CDR3 DNA reads TGTGCCAGCAGTTTTAGACAGGGCGACACTGAAGCTTTCTTT.